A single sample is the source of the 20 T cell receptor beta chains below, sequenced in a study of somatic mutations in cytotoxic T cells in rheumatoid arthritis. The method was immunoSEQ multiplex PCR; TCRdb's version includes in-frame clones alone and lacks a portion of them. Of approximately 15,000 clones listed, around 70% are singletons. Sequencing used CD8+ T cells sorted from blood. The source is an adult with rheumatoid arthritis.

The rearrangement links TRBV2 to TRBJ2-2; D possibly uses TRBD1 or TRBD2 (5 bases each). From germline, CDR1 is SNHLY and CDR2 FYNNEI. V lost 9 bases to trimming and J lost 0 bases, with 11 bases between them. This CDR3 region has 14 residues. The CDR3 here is CARSEGPNTGELFF. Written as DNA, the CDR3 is TGTGCCAGGAGCGAGGGACCGAACACCGGGGAGCTGTTTTTT. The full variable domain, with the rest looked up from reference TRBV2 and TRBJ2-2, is EPEVTQTPSHQVTQMGQEVILRCVPISNHLYFYWYRQILGQKVEFLVSFYNNEISEKSEIFDDQFSVERPDGSNFTLKIRSTKLEDSAMYFCARSEGPNTGELFFGEGSRLTVL.

The CDR3 DNA reads TGTGCCAGCAGCTTAGCAGGTCCCTACGAGCAGTACTTC. Encoded protein: CASSLAGPYEQYF. This chain uses TRBV7-9 with TRBJ2-7; D gene ambiguous. CDR3 length: 13 residues. CDR1 is SEHNR, CDR2 FQNEAQ, per germline (reference sequence). The V end lost 0 bases, the J end lost 2 bases, and 5 bases lay between the germline ends. Filled out from reference TRBV7-9 and TRBJ2-7, the complete variable domain reads DTGVSQNPRHKITKRGQNVTFRCDPISEHNRLYWYRQTLGQGPEFLTYFQNEAQLEKSRLLSDRFSAERPKGSFSTLEIQRTEQGDSAMYLCASSLAGPYEQYFGPGTRLTVT.

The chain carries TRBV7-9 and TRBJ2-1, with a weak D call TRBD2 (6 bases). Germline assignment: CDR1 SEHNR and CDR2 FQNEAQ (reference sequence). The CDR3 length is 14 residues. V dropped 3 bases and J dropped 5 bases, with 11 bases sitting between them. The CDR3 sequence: CASSFYSGNNEQFF. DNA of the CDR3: TGTGCCAGCAGCTTCTATAGCGGAAACAATGAGCAGTTCTTC.

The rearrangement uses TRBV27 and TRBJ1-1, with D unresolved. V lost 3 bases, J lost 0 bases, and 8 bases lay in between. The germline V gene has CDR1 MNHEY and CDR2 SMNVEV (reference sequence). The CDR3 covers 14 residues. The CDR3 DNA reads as TGTGCCAGCAGTTTCATCGGGCTGAACACTGAAGCTTTCTTT. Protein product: CASSFIGLNTEAFF.

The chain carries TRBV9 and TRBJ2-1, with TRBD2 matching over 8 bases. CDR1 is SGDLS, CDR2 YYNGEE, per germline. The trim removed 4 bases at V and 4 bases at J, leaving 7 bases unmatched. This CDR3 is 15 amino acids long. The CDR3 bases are TGTGCCAGCAGCACGGGGGCTAGCGGGTACAATGAGCAGTTCTTC. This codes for CASSTGASGYNEQFF.

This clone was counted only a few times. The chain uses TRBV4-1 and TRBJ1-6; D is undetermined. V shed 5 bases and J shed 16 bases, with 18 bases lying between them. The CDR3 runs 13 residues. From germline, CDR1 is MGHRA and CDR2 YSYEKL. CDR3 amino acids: CASSGPLGSGLHF. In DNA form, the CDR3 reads TGCGCCAGCAGCGGACCCCTCGGTAGCGGACTCCACTTT.

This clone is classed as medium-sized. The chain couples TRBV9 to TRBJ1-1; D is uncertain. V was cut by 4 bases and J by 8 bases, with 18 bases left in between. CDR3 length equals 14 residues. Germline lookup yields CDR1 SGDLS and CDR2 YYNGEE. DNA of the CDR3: TGTGCCAGCAGCCCTCCAGCCTCGAAGGGCGAAGCTTTCTTT. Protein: CASSPPASKGEAFF.

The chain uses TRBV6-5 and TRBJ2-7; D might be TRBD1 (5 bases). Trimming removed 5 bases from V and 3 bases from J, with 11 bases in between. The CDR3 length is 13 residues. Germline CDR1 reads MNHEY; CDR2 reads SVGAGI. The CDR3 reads CASSAGKGYEQYF. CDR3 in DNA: TGTGCCAGCAGTGCAGGGAAGGGCTACGAGCAGTACTTC.

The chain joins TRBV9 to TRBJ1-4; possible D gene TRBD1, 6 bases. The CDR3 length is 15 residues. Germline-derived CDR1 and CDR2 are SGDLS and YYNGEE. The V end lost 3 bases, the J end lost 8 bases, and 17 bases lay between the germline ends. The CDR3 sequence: CASSATGSEGEKLFF. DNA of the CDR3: TGTGCCAGCAGCGCCACAGGGTCAGAGGGGGAAAAACTGTTTTTT.

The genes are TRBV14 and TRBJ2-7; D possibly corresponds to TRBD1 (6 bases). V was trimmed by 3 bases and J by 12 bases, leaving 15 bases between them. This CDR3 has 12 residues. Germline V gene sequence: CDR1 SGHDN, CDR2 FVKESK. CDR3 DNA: TGTGCCAGCAGCCAGTCCGACAGGTCAAGGTACTTC. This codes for CASSQSDRSRYF.

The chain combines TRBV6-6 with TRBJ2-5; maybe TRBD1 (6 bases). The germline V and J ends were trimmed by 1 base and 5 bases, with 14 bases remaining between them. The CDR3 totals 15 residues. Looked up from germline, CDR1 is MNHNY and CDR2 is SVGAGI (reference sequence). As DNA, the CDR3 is TGTGCCAGCAGTTACTTGGGACAAAAATCGGAGACCCAGTACTTC. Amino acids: CASSYLGQKSETQYF.

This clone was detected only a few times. CDR3 coding DNA: TGTGCCAGCAGCCTACAGGGACGTCCCCGGGAGCAGTACTTC. Protein: CASSLQGRPREQYF. The rearrangement uses TRBV5-6 and TRBJ2-7; D possibly corresponds to TRBD1 (6 bases). CDR3 length: 14 amino acids. V shed 4 bases and J shed 7 bases, with 18 bases lying between them. Germline V lookup: CDR1 SGHDT, CDR2 YYEEEE.

CDR3 sequence (DNA): TGTGCCAGCAGCCAAGATACGGGACAGGGCTTTGAAAAACTGTTTTTT. Translated, it gives CASSQDTGQGFEKLFF. V gene TRBV4-2 combines with J gene TRBJ1-4; TRBD1 matches 9 bases. Trimming took 0 bases from V and 7 from J; bases not matched to a gene: 6. This CDR3 spans 16 amino acids. Germline CDR1 and CDR2: LGHNA and YNFKEQ.

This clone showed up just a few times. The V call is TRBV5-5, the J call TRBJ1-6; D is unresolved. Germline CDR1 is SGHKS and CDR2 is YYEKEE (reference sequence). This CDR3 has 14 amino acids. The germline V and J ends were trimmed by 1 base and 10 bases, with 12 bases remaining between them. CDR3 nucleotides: TGTGCCAGCAGCTTGCTTGGGAAAGGATCACCCCTCCACTTT. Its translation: CASSLLGKGSPLHF.

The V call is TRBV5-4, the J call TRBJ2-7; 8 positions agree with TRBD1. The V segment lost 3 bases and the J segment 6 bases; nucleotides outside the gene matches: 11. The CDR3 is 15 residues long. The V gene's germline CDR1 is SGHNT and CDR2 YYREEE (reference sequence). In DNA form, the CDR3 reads TGTGCCAGCAGCTGGGACGGACAGGGAACGGCCGAGCAGTACTTC. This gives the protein CASSWDGQGTAEQYF. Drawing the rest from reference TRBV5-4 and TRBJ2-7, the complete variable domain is ETGVTQSPTHLIKTRGQQVTLRCSSQSGHNTVSWYQQALGQGPQFIFQYYREEENGRGNFPPRFSGLQFPNYSSELNVNALELDDSALYLCASSWDGQGTAEQYFGPGTRLTVT.

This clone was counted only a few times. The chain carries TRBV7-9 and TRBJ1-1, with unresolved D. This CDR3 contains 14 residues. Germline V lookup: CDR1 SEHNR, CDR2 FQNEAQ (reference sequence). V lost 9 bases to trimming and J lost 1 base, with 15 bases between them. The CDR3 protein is CASRSSQENTEAFF. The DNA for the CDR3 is TGTGCCAGTAGAAGCTCTCAGGAGAACACTGAAGCTTTCTTT. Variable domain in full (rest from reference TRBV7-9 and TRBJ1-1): DTGVSQNPRHKITKRGQNVTFRCDPISEHNRLYWYRQTLGQGPEFLTYFQNEAQLEKSRLLSDRFSAERPKGSFSTLEIQRTEQGDSAMYLCASRSSQENTEAFFGQGTRLTVV.

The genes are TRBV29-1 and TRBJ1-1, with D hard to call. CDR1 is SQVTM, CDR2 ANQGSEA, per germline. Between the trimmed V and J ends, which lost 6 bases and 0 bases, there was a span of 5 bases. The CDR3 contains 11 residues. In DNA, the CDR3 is TGCAGCGTCCATATGAACACTGAAGCTTTCTTT. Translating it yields CSVHMNTEAFF. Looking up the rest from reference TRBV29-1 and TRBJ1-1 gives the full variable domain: SAVISQKPSRDICQRGTSLTIQCQVDSQVTMMFWYRQQPGQSLTLIATANQGSEATYESGFVIDKFPISRPNLTFSTLTVSNMSPEDSSIYLCSVHMNTEAFFGQGTRLTVV.

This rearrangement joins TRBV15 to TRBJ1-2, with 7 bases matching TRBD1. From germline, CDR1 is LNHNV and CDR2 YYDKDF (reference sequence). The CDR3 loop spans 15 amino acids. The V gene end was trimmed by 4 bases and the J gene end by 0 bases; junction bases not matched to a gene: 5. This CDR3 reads CATSNYRGSNYGYTF. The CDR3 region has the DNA TGTGCCACCAGCAACTACAGGGGTTCTAACTATGGCTACACCTTC.

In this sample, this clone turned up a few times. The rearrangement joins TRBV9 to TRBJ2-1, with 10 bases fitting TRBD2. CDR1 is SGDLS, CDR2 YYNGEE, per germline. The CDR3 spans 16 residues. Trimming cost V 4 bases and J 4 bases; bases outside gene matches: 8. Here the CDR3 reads CASSSSTSGRYNEQFF. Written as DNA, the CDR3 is TGTGCCAGCAGCTCGTCGACTAGCGGGCGATACAATGAGCAGTTCTTC.

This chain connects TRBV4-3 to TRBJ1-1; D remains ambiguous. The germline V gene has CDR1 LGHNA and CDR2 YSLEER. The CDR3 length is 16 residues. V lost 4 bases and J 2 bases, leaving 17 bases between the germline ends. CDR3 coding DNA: TGCGCCAGCAGCCCTACGGAGGGCGGGCTCAACACTGAAGCTTTCTTT. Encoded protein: CASSPTEGGLNTEAFF.